This TCR beta chain was identified during a study of HIV-infected patients and healthy controls. TCRdb analysed the 5' RACE reads with MiXCR anew, one entry per CDR3 protein. The sample lists 19,000 or so distinct CDR3 sequences, around 20% occurring once. In this sample, this clonotype turned up a few times. The CDR3 consists of 17 residues. The germline V gene has CDR1 SGHVS and CDR2 FQNEAQ. J lost 4 bases, V lost 1 base, and 10 bases had no gene match. The TCR sequence derives from a human donor in good health. Sample: CD8+ T cells from blood. The rearrangement uses TRBV7-8 and TRBJ1-2; 9 nucleotides line up with TRBD1. The CDR3 sequence: CASSLVALGQGPYGYTF. The CDR3 coding sequence is TGTGCCAGCAGCTTAGTTGCTTTGGGACAGGGTCCCTATGGCTACACCTTC.